The T cell receptor (beta chain) under discussion was sequenced for a study of cytotoxic CD8 clonotypes in ibrutinib-treated CLL. Across the study: The authors obtained response samples at a median of about 13 months of treatment, range 6 to 36. Study-wide results and caveats: Baseline clonality, higher than in age-matched healthy donors, tracked circulating CD8+ T-cell counts. At ibrutinib response, clonality increased, and at progression it declined back toward baseline. Public clonotypes (which were uncommon) either contracted or remained stable on treatment.

The germline V gene encodes CDR1 SQVTM and CDR2 ANQGSEA. There are 12 residues in the CDR3. V was pared by 7 bases and J by 0 bases, with 10 bases between. Remarks on this clone: The antigen remains undetermined.

Some clones are missing from TCRdb's copy, which holds only in-frame ones; the method was immunoSEQ multiplex PCR. The table shows about 2,800 clones, with 82% occurring only once. The rearrangement uses TRBV29-1 and TRBJ2-7; D may match TRBD1 or TRBD2 (5 bases each). The sequencing here drew on PBMCs, taken before ibrutinib treatment. The sequence was collected from a human donor with chronic lymphocytic leukemia. CDR3 residues: CSARDASYEQYF. CDR3 nucleotides: TGCAGCGCACGGGACGCCTCCTACGAGCAGTACTTC.